Shown below are 29 T cell receptor beta chains from a single sample sequenced in a study of OX40 agonist ivuxolimab in advanced cancers. Data came from immunoSEQ multiplex PCR; TCRdb stores just in-frame clones and leaves some out. The table includes more than 45,000 clones, 90% to 95% detected once. Sequenced here: CD4+ or CD8+ T cells sorted from blood, sampled in a trial of the OX40 agonist ivuxolimab. These receptors were obtained from an adult with an advanced solid tumor such as melanoma, head and neck, liver or kidney cancer.

The chain couples TRBV7-6 to TRBJ2-5, with D possibly TRBD2 on 5 matching bases. Trimming cost V 0 bases and J 2 bases, with 10 bases left between them. The germline V gene encodes CDR1 SGHVS and CDR2 FNYEAQ. The CDR3 covers 15 residues. The CDR3 spells CASSLAPRTQETQYF. The CDR3, as DNA: TGTGCCAGCAGCTTAGCGCCGCGGACTCAAGAGACCCAGTACTTC. Supplemented by reference TRBV7-6 and TRBJ2-5, the full variable domain reads GAGVSQSPRYKVTKRGQDVALRCDPISGHVSLYWYRQALGQGPEFLTYFNYEAQQDKSGLPNDRFSAERPEGSISTLTIQRTEQRDSAMYRCASSLAPRTQETQYFGPGTRLLVL.

This chain connects TRBV29-1 to TRBJ2-1; D unclear. Trimming took off 7 bases at V and 6 bases at J, with 10 bases between the two ends. Germline-derived CDR1 and CDR2 are SQVTM and ANQGSEA. This CDR3 comprises 11 residues. CDR3 nucleotides: TGCAGCGCGCTAGAAGGCAATGAGCAGTTCTTC. Amino acids: CSALEGNEQFF.

The chain recombines TRBV5-1 with TRBJ1-2; TRBD1 matches at 7 bases. Unmatched junction bases numbered 3, after V lost 4 bases and J lost 0 bases. CDR3 length: 14 amino acids. CDR1 is SGHRS, CDR2 YFSETQ, per germline. CDR3 loop: CASSLGTANYGYTF. CDR3 coding DNA: TGCGCCAGCAGCCTAGGGACAGCTAACTATGGCTACACCTTC.

This clone was seen only a few times. The rearrangement links TRBV4-3 to TRBJ2-2, with 10 bases lining up with TRBD1. The CDR3 extends over 17 amino acids. Trimming at V came to 4 bases and at J to 4 bases, leaving 9 bases not matched to a gene. Germline V gene sequence: CDR1 LGHNA, CDR2 YSLEER. The CDR3 DNA reads TGCGCCAGCAGCCCTCTAAGGGACAGGGGTGGCACCGGGGAGCTGTTTTTT. Translation: CASSPLRDRGGTGELFF.

V usage is TRBV5-1 and J usage is TRBJ2-2; D ambiguous. The CDR3 is 13 residues long. Germline values: CDR1 SGHRS, CDR2 YFSETQ. The V and J ends lost 6 bases and 1 base respectively, with 7 bases between them. The CDR3 sequence is CASIERNTGELFF. The CDR3, as DNA: TGCGCCAGCATCGAGAGGAACACCGGGGAGCTGTTTTTT.

The rearrangement links TRBV19 to TRBJ2-2, with D unresolved. The germline gives CDR1 LNHDA, CDR2 SQIVND (reference sequence). Trimming cost V 5 bases and J 1 base, with 5 bases left between them. The CDR3 totals 13 residues. CDR3 protein: CASSFRNTGELFF. The CDR3 DNA is TGTGCCAGTAGTTTTAGGAACACCGGGGAGCTGTTTTTT. Variable domain in full (rest from reference TRBV19 and TRBJ2-2): DGGITQSPKYLFRKEGQNVTLSCEQNLNHDAMYWYRQDPGQGLRLIYYSQIVNDFQKGDIAEGYSVSREKKESFPLTVTSAQKNPTAFYLCASSFRNTGELFFGEGSRLTVL.

This chain links TRBV5-6 with TRBJ1-1; 8 bases agree with TRBD1. V trimming: 3 bases; J trimming: 2 bases; junction bases outside the gene matches: 3. CDR1 and CDR2 from the germline V gene are SGHDT and YYEEEE. CDR3 length equals 14 residues. The CDR3 loop is CASSWGTGNTEAFF. The CDR3 DNA sequence: TGTGCCAGCAGCTGGGGGACAGGAAACACTGAAGCTTTCTTT.

The chain carries TRBV29-1 and TRBJ2-7, with D unresolved. Germline V gene sequence: CDR1 SQVTM, CDR2 ANQGSEA. V was clipped by 4 bases and J by 2 bases, with 9 bases between them. CDR3 length: 12 amino acids. The CDR3 here is CSVAWQTYEQYF. DNA for the CDR3: TGCAGCGTTGCCTGGCAAACCTACGAGCAGTACTTC.

The gene calls are TRBV19 and TRBJ2-3; TRBD2 matches 11 bases. This CDR3 is 15 amino acids long. Germline CDR1 and CDR2: LNHDA and SQIVND (reference sequence). V was clipped by 6 bases and J by 4 bases; unmatched bases: 6. The CDR3, as DNA: TGTGCCAGTAGCCTACTAGCGGGAGACTCAGATACGCAGTATTTT. Encoded protein: CASSLLAGDSDTQYF.

This CDR3 reads CASSLTGAGRPSYEQYF. The CDR3 bases are TGTGCCAGCAGCCTTACGGGAGCAGGTCGTCCCTCCTACGAGCAGTACTTC. V gene TRBV21-1 combines with J gene TRBJ2-7; the D call TRBD2 from the table was never checked on the DNA. TRBV21-1 is labeled a pseudogene. This CDR3 has 17 amino acids.

The chain links TRBV4-3 to TRBJ1-6; D is unresolved. CDR1 LGHNA and CDR2 YSLEER come from the germline V gene. The CDR3 consists of 15 residues. The V end was cut by 1 base, the J end by 9 bases, with 13 bases between. Written as DNA, the CDR3 is TGCGCCAGCAGCCAAGTCTTCGCGGCGGCTTCACCCCTCCACTTT. It yields the protein CASSQVFAAASPLHF.

In nucleotides, the CDR3 is TGTGCCAGCAGTGAACTAGGGACAGGAGGCTCCTACGAGCAGTACTTC. This translates into CASSELGTGGSYEQYF. The chain couples TRBV6-1 to TRBJ2-7; 8 bases align to TRBD1. Trimming cost V 2 bases and J 0 bases; bases outside gene matches: 6. The CDR3 is made up of 16 amino acids. Germline CDR1 reads MNHNS; CDR2 reads SASEGT.

This chain connects TRBV4-1 to TRBJ2-5; no clear D gene. The V gene lost 0 bases and the J gene lost 5 bases, with 10 bases spanning the gap. CDR1 is MGHRA, CDR2 YSYEKL, per germline. This CDR3 is 14 amino acids long. The CDR3: CASSQEVLGETQYF. DNA of the CDR3: TGCGCCAGCAGCCAAGAAGTTCTCGGGGAGACCCAGTACTTC.

The chain has TRBV5-1 and TRBJ2-7, with 7 bases identical to TRBD2. Germline CDR1 reads SGHRS; CDR2 reads YFSETQ. This CDR3 has 15 amino acids. The ends lost 1 base at V and 0 bases at J; junction bases unmatched: 4. CDR3 residues: CASSLLAESSYEQYF. The DNA for the CDR3 is TGCGCCAGCAGCTTGCTAGCGGAAAGCTCCTACGAGCAGTACTTC.

V usage is TRBV15 and J usage is TRBJ2-1, with 10 bases aligning to TRBD2. The CDR3 length is 17 residues. Germline V lookup: CDR1 LNHNV, CDR2 YYDKDF (reference sequence). The junction had 9 bases not matched to a gene; V was cut back by 0 bases and J by 7 bases. This chain's CDR3 is CATSRDKREGLWNEQFF. The CDR3 DNA is TGTGCCACCAGCAGAGATAAGCGGGAGGGCCTCTGGAATGAGCAGTTCTTC.

V is TRBV27 and J is TRBJ1-2; 8 bases line up with TRBD1. The CDR3 covers 13 residues. The V gene end was trimmed by 5 bases and the J gene end by 5 bases; junction bases not matched to a gene: 4. Germline V gene data show CDR1 as MNHEY and CDR2 as SMNVEV (reference sequence). Written as DNA, the CDR3 is TGTGCCAGCAGTCCCGGGACAGGATATGGCTACACCTTC. This translates into CASSPGTGYGYTF.

The chain combines TRBV7-2 with TRBJ1-1; no definite D call. Germline V gives CDR1 SGHTA, CDR2 FQGNSA. Trimming took off 1 base at V and 4 bases at J, with 7 bases between the two ends. The CDR3 is 13 amino acids. Here the CDR3 DNA reads TGTGCCAGCAGCTTAGAAACTCCCACTGAAGCTTTCTTT. Protein: CASSLETPTEAFF.

The J gene is TRBJ2-1, the V gene TRBV19, with TRBD2 as a possible D gene (7 bases). The germline CDR1 and CDR2 sequences are LNHDA and SQIVND (reference sequence). This CDR3 has 16 amino acids. V was trimmed by 3 bases and J by 5 bases, leaving 17 bases between them. This chain's CDR3 is CASSMGGQGRDNEQFF. For the CDR3, the DNA is TGTGCCAGTAGTATGGGGGGGCAGGGCAGGGACAATGAGCAGTTCTTC.

This rearrangement joins TRBV29-1 to TRBJ2-2; D is possibly TRBD1 or TRBD2 (6 bases each). The CDR3 consists of 12 residues. CDR1 is SQVTM, CDR2 ANQGSEA, per germline. The V gene lost 4 bases and the J gene lost 7 bases, with 10 bases spanning the gap. Here the CDR3 DNA reads TGCAGCGTTGCGGGGGCGGACGGGGAGCTGTTTTTT. Amino acid sequence: CSVAGADGELFF.

The chain carries TRBV28 and TRBJ2-7; TRBD2 aligns across 10 bases. V lost 5 bases, J lost 2 bases, and 33 bases stayed unmatched. Germline CDR1 is MDHEN and CDR2 is SYDVKM. The length of the CDR3 is 24 residues. The CDR3 reads CASSTTSHRDRLTREREGPYEQYF. DNA for the CDR3: TGTGCCAGCAGTACCACGAGCCACCGGGACAGGCTGACTCGGGAGCGGGAGGGCCCCTACGAGCAGTACTTC.

Comments on this clone: A junction boundary mismatches the germline segment, possibly from a read error. This chain links TRBV7-2 with TRBJ2-5; D possibly corresponds to TRBD1 (8 bases). This CDR3 is 15 amino acids long. Germline V gives CDR1 SGHTA, CDR2 FQGNSA. The CDR3 DNA sequence: TGTGCCAGCAGCCCAGGACAGGGAGGGCAAGGGACCCAGTACTTC. It codes for CASSPGQGGQGTQYF. The variable domain in full, completed from reference TRBV7-2 and TRBJ2-5, reads GAGVSQSPSNKVTEKGKDVELRCDPISGHTALYWYRQSLGQGLEFLIYFQGNSAPDKSGLPSDRFSAERTGGSVSTLTIQRTQQEDSAVYLCASSPGQGGQGTQYFGPGTRLLVL.

The rearrangement links TRBV29-1 to TRBJ2-7; D call uncertain. Germline V gene data show CDR1 as SQVTM and CDR2 as ANQGSEA. The CDR3 consists of 11 residues. The V end lost 1 base, the J end lost 7 bases, and 8 bases lay between the germline ends. The CDR3 nucleotides are TGCAGCGTTGAAGCGGCAGGAGAGCAGTACTTC. It translates to CSVEAAGEQYF.

The V and J genes are TRBV5-4 and TRBJ2-5, with D possibly TRBD1 on 5 matching bases. The CDR3 has 12 amino acids. V lost 5 bases and J lost 5, with 10 bases in between. Germline CDR1 is SGHNT and CDR2 is YYREEE (reference sequence). CDR3 sequence: CASRGPEETQYF. DNA for the CDR3: TGTGCCAGCAGGGGGCCGGAGGAGACCCAGTACTTC.

The J gene is TRBJ1-2, the V gene TRBV28; D possibly corresponds to TRBD1 (6 bases). Germline lookup yields CDR1 MDHEN and CDR2 SYDVKM. The ends were cut back, 5 bases at V and 8 bases at J, with 15 bases in the middle. This CDR3 spans 13 amino acids. The CDR3 region is CASSPREGGGYTF. In DNA form, the CDR3 reads TGTGCCAGCAGTCCTAGGGAGGGGGGCGGCTACACCTTC.

The chain couples TRBV7-9 to TRBJ1-3; no clear D. Germline V gene sequence: CDR1 SEHNR, CDR2 FQNEAQ (reference sequence). The CDR3 loop spans 15 amino acids. V gave up 1 base and J gave up 0 bases, with 7 bases separating them. The CDR3 sequence: CASSLVQSSGNTIYF. The CDR3 DNA is TGTGCCAGCAGCTTAGTGCAGAGCTCTGGAAACACCATATATTTT.

The chain recombines TRBV6-5 with TRBJ2-7, with TRBD1 as a possible D gene (6 bases). Trimming took 5 bases from V and 5 from J, leaving 10 bases between them. Germline CDR1 is MNHEY and CDR2 is SVGAGI. The CDR3 sequence is 12 residues long. The DNA for the CDR3 is TGTGCCAGCAGTAACAGGGCCCACGAGCAGTACTTC. This sequence encodes CASSNRAHEQYF.

The chain is built from TRBV6-5 and TRBJ2-3, with TRBD2 as a possible D gene (6 bases). Looked up from germline, CDR1 is MNHEY and CDR2 is SVGAGI. Trimming removed 4 bases at V and 2 bases at J, with 10 bases between. There are 14 residues in the CDR3. The CDR3 protein is CASSLAANTDTQYF. The CDR3 nucleotides read TGTGCCAGCAGTTTAGCGGCTAACACAGATACGCAGTATTTT.

V and J are TRBV10-3 and TRBJ1-5; a possible D gene is TRBD1 (5 bases). There are 16 residues in the CDR3. Germline CDR1 ENHRY, CDR2 SYGVKD. V was clipped by 4 bases and J by 2 bases, with 15 bases between them. The CDR3 here is CAISVTGGEGNQPQHF. The CDR3 nucleotides are TGTGCCATCAGTGTGACGGGAGGGGAGGGCAATCAGCCCCAGCATTTT.

On this clone itself: At the DNA level, this CDR3 is encoded by other sequences in the same sample as well. The V call is TRBV11-2, the J call TRBJ2-3, with no clear D. Trimming cost V 2 bases and J 1 base, with 7 bases left between them. From germline, CDR1 is SGHAT and CDR2 FQNNGV. CDR3 length: 14 residues. The CDR3 is CASSLSGGTDTQYF. CDR3 bases: TGTGCCAGCAGCTTATCGGGTGGCACAGATACGCAGTATTTT.